This T cell receptor (beta chain) was documented in a study of shared T cell receptors in the human thymus. Trimming removed 2 bases from V and 4 bases from J, with 23 bases in between. Germline CDR1 reads MNHEY; CDR2 reads SMNVEV (reference sequence). The CDR3 spans 18 residues. Here immunoSEQ multiplex PCR was the method, and the copy in TCRdb shows in-frame clones only, minus some. This table has around 340,000 clones, approximately 95% appearing once. Sequencing input: thymocytes. The chain is built from TRBV27 and TRBJ1-1, with a tentative D call TRBD1 (6 bases). The TCR originated in a human donor. Here the CDR3 reads CASSLVDRMGASITEAFF. CDR3 bases: TGTGCCAGCAGTTTAGTCGACAGGATGGGGGCCTCTATCACTGAAGCTTTCTTT.